This T cell receptor beta chain was captured by sequencing in a study of T cells in Graves' hyperthyroidism and ophthalmopathy. This clonotype has just a few counts. From RNA transcripts, TCR beta CDR3 regions were amplified. First-round RT-PCR of the TCR CDR3 relied on the HTBI primer set. TCRdb recomputed calls from the multiplex PCR reads with MiXCR, one row per CDR3 protein. This table holds hundreds of thousands of distinct CDR3 sequences, approximately 14% found once. Germline-derived CDR1 and CDR2 are MNHEY and SMNVEV (reference sequence). The junction had 2 bases not matched to a gene; V was cut back by 8 bases and J by 7 bases. This CDR3 region has 11 residues.

The chain has TRBV27 and TRBJ2-1; 7 bases line up with TRBD1. The TCR comes from a woman aged 18-29 years with Graves' hyperthyroidism. The specimen sequenced was blood. CDR3 bases: TGTGCCAGCTGGACAGGTAATGAGCAGTTCTTC. Encoded protein: CASWTGNEQFF.